These 21 T cell receptor beta chains share one sample of origin, sequenced in a study of CD8 T cells in Susac syndrome. RNA was extracted with the RNeasy kit, and a quantity of roughly 0.45 to 1 ug was reverse transcribed using random hexamers. TCRdb analysed the immunoSEQ multiplex PCR reads with MiXCR anew, one entry per CDR3 protein. This sample has about 180,000 distinct CDR3 sequences; 90% to 96% occur once, and the top ten carry about 0.13%. The specimen sequenced was CD4+ T cells from PBMCs. The source of these receptors is a human donor with Susac syndrome.

The CDR3 DNA sequence: TGTGCCTGGAGTGCGGCTTGGGCGGGGGTCACAGATACGCAGTATTTT. This codes for CAWSAAWAGVTDTQYF. This sequence joins TRBV30 and TRBJ2-3; TRBD2 matches at 7 bases. Germline lookup yields CDR1 GTSNPN and CDR2 SVGIG (reference sequence). The ends lost 1 base at V and 2 bases at J; junction bases unmatched: 9. There are 16 residues in the CDR3.

The gene calls are TRBV30 and TRBJ1-2, with D unclear. This CDR3 is built from 15 residues. Germline CDR1 and CDR2: GTSNPN and SVGIG (reference sequence). V was trimmed by 2 bases and J by 4 bases, leaving 17 bases between them. For the CDR3, the DNA is TGTGCCTGGAGTCGCCAAACTGGAGAGCCCTATGGCTACACCTTC. Encoded protein: CAWSRQTGEPYGYTF.

The DNA for the CDR3 is TGTGCCAGCAGTGGGCAGCTCGGGGCGGGTGAGCAGTTCTTC. Amino acid sequence: CASSGQLGAGEQFF. The chain combines TRBV2 with TRBJ2-1; D assignment may be TRBD1 or TRBD2 (5 bases each). The CDR3 is made up of 14 amino acids. The ends were cut back, 4 bases at V and 9 bases at J, with 16 bases in the middle. Germline assignment: CDR1 SNHLY and CDR2 FYNNEI.

The genes are TRBV11-2 and TRBJ1-3; weak D call: TRBD1 (5 bases). The germline V gene has CDR1 SGHAT and CDR2 FQNNGV. Trimming removed 6 bases at V and 0 bases at J, with 15 bases between. The CDR3 has 16 amino acids. The CDR3 sequence is CASSQGLRVSGNTIYF. CDR3 nucleotides: TGTGCCAGCAGTCAGGGTCTCCGTGTCTCTGGAAACACCATATATTTT.

The chain carries TRBV18 and TRBJ1-6; a possible D gene is TRBD1 (6 bases). Germline CDR1 and CDR2: KGHSH and LQKENI. CDR3 length: 15 amino acids. The V and J ends lost 2 bases and 9 bases respectively, with 14 bases between them. In nucleotides, the CDR3 is TGTGCCAGCTCACCAGAACAGGGACCAGCTTCACCCCTCCACTTT. Its translation is CASSPEQGPASPLHF.

J is TRBJ1-2 and V is TRBV9; 8 bases align to TRBD1. The germline V gene has CDR1 SGDLS and CDR2 YYNGEE. The CDR3 loop spans 16 amino acids. The J segment lost 6 bases and the V segment lost 3 bases, leaving 13 bases of the junction unmatched. The CDR3 loop reads CASSAVGTGGVNGYTF. In nucleotides, the CDR3 is TGTGCCAGCAGCGCAGTCGGGACAGGCGGAGTTAATGGCTACACCTTC.

J is TRBJ1-5 and V is TRBV27, with D unresolved. Trimming cost V 0 bases and J 5 bases, with 8 bases left between them. CDR1 is MNHEY and CDR2 is SMNVEV in the germline V gene (reference sequence). The CDR3 is made up of 14 amino acids. The CDR3 loop is CASSLSRSYQPQHF. Here the CDR3 DNA reads TGTGCCAGCAGTTTATCCCGCTCTTATCAGCCCCAGCATTTT.

This chain uses TRBV2 with TRBJ1-2; TRBD1 is a possible D gene (5 bases). The V end lost 6 bases, the J end lost 4 bases, and 9 bases lay between the germline ends. This CDR3 comprises 12 residues. Germline CDR1 reads SNHLY; CDR2 reads FYNNEI. This chain's CDR3 is CASSRAGYGYTF. CDR3 nucleotides: TGTGCCAGCAGCAGGGCGGGCTATGGCTACACCTTC.

This chain connects TRBV7-2 to TRBJ2-5, with TRBD1 as a possible D gene (5 bases). This CDR3 is built from 13 residues. Germline CDR1 SGHTA, CDR2 FQGNSA. Trimming removed 2 bases at V and 4 bases at J, with 8 bases between. CDR3 DNA: TGTGCCAGCAGCTTAATGGGGCGAGAGACCCAGTACTTC. It specifies CASSLMGRETQYF.

V gene TRBV7-2 combines with J gene TRBJ2-3; D is ambiguous. CDR1 and CDR2 from the germline V gene are SGHTA and FQGNSA. V was cut by 5 bases and J by 6 bases, with 9 bases left in between. CDR3 length: 12 amino acids. Here the CDR3 DNA reads TGTGCCAGCAGCCCCCTAATGGATACGCAGTATTTT. As protein: CASSPLMDTQYF.

The V gene is TRBV3-1, the J gene TRBJ1-1, with TRBD1 matching 7 bases. The V gene's germline CDR1 is LGHDT and CDR2 YNNKEL (reference sequence). The CDR3 is 13 residues long. V lost 2 bases and J lost 11; bases outside the gene matches: 8. The CDR3 DNA follows: TGTGCCAGCAGCCAATGGCAGGGGGGAAGGGCTTTCTTT. Translated, it gives CASSQWQGGRAFF.

V and J are TRBV12-3 or TRBV12-4 and TRBJ1-1; D remains ambiguous. This CDR3 has 14 amino acids. Trimming cost V 6 bases and J 3 bases, with 14 bases left between them. The CDR3 loop is CASRHTEKYTEAFF. In DNA, the CDR3 is TGTGCCAGCAGACACACAGAGAAATACACTGAAGCTTTCTTT.

The chain carries TRBV20-1 and TRBJ2-1; TRBD2 aligns across 7 bases. The CDR3 consists of 12 residues. The germline gives CDR1 DFQATT, CDR2 SNEGSKA (reference sequence). The ends lost 5 bases at V and 6 bases at J; junction bases unmatched: 4. CDR3 amino acids: CSAAGTTNEQFF. The CDR3, as DNA: TGCAGTGCTGCCGGGACTACCAATGAGCAGTTCTTC.

J is TRBJ2-5 and V is TRBV12-3 or TRBV12-4, with TRBD1 matching 7 bases. Trimming removed 7 bases from V and 2 bases from J; junction bases left unmatched: 7. CDR3 length: 14 residues. The CDR3 nucleotides read TGTGCCAGCACCCCGGGACAGACTCAAGAGACCCAGTACTTC. Its translation is CASTPGQTQETQYF.

This clonotype was observed a single time. The chain couples TRBV29-1 to TRBJ1-1, with unresolved D. The length of the CDR3 is 12 residues. Per germline, CDR1 SQVTM and CDR2 ANQGSEA. The V end lost 4 bases, the J end lost 0 bases, and 6 bases lay between the germline ends. CDR3 residues: CSVGQLNTEAFF. The DNA for the CDR3 is TGCAGCGTTGGACAACTGAACACTGAAGCTTTCTTT.

The chain employs TRBV19 and TRBJ1-5; TRBD1 matches 8 bases. Germline assignment: CDR1 LNHDA and CDR2 SQIVND (reference sequence). V lost 6 bases and J lost 6; bases outside the gene matches: 4. CDR3 length: 13 residues. CDR3 region: CASRRDRGQPQHF. CDR3 coding DNA: TGTGCCAGTAGGCGAGACAGGGGTCAGCCCCAGCATTTT.

The chain recombines TRBV7-3 with TRBJ1-6; a weak D match, TRBD1 (5 bases). The V end was cut by 2 bases, the J end by 10 bases, with 15 bases between. Germline-derived CDR1 and CDR2 are SGHTA and FQGTGA. This CDR3 is built from 15 residues. Here the CDR3 reads CASSLDSHRGSPLHF. DNA for the CDR3: TGTGCCAGCAGCTTAGACAGCCATCGGGGATCACCCCTCCACTTT.

This sequence joins TRBV7-2 and TRBJ1-2; D is possibly TRBD1 (5 bases). V gave up 0 bases and J gave up 0 bases, with 17 bases separating them. CDR1 is SGHTA and CDR2 is FQGNSA in the germline V gene. The CDR3 is 18 amino acids. In nucleotides, the CDR3 is TGTGCCAGCAGCTTAGCGCAGGGCAGGGCGGCAGCTAACTATGGCTACACCTTC. This codes for CASSLAQGRAAANYGYTF.

This chain connects TRBV4-3 to TRBJ2-7; D perhaps matches TRBD2 (6 bases). V was shortened by 2 bases and J by 5 bases, with 13 bases between the two germline ends. The CDR3 spans 14 residues. CDR1 and CDR2 (germline): LGHNA, YSLEER. CDR3 sequence: CASSQTSGSHEQYF. The CDR3 DNA is TGCGCCAGCAGCCAAACGTCCGGGAGTCACGAGCAGTACTTC.

V usage is TRBV29-1 and J usage is TRBJ2-2, with D hard to call. V was cut by 4 bases and J by 2 bases, with 11 bases left in between. There are 14 residues in the CDR3. Germline V lookup: CDR1 SQVTM, CDR2 ANQGSEA. The chain's CDR3 is CSVVGLVNTGELFF. Here the CDR3 DNA reads TGCAGCGTTGTAGGGCTAGTTAACACCGGGGAGCTGTTTTTT.

The gene calls are TRBV30 and TRBJ1-5; perhaps TRBD1 as D (6 bases). V lost 2 bases and J lost 2, with 7 bases in between. The CDR3 covers 13 residues. The germline CDR1 and CDR2 sequences are GTSNPN and SVGIG (reference sequence). This CDR3 reads CAWSHRGNQPQHF. The CDR3 DNA follows: TGTGCCTGGAGTCACAGGGGCAATCAGCCCCAGCATTTT.